These 8 T cell receptor beta chains were all obtained from the same sample, sequenced in a study of response to subunit inactivated influenza vaccine. TCRdb reprocessed the RT-PCR reads via MiXCR and lists one record per CDR3 protein. Altogether 650,000 to 800,000 distinct CDR3 sequences are present, 11% to 15% being singletons, with the ten largest covering around 6.5%. Sample: PBMCs from blood, taken around 14 days before vaccination. The source of these receptors is a man aged 45-65 years who received an inactivated influenza vaccine.

This clonotype was found once. The junction and the germline gene differ at one end; a read error may be behind it. The chain uses TRBV3-1 and TRBJ2-2; 10 nucleotides match TRBD1. Germline V gene data show CDR1 as LGHDT and CDR2 as YNNKEL (reference sequence). This CDR3 is 17 amino acids long. The CDR3 region is CATSHPTGGRNTGELFF. CDR3 DNA: TGTGCCACCAGCCATCCGACAGGGGGCCGGAACACCGGGGAGCTGTTTTTT. The full variable domain, rest sourced from reference TRBV3-1 and TRBJ2-2, is DTAVSQTPKYLVTQMGNDKSIKCEQNLGHDTMYWYKQDSKKFLKIMFSYNNKELIINETVPNRFSPKSPDKAHLNLHINSLELGDSAVYFCATSHPTGGRNTGELFFGEGSRLTVL.

This clonotype was counted between two and nine times. This chain joins TRBV6-2 or TRBV6-3 and TRBJ2-7; 12 bases agree with TRBD2. This CDR3 region has 17 residues. Germline V gives CDR1 MNHEY, CDR2 SVGEGT. J was trimmed by 0 bases and V by 2 bases; bases with no gene match: 5. The CDR3 coding sequence is TGTGCCAGCAGTTACGTTGGGACTAGCGGGCCCTCCTACGAGCAGTACTTC. Translating gives CASSYVGTSGPSYEQYF.

This clonotype was seen a few times. This chain links TRBV5-6 with TRBJ1-4; 7 nucleotides match TRBD1. Germline CDR1 SGHDT, CDR2 YYEEEE. Germline trimming cut 4 bases from V and 6 bases from J; bases unmatched to any gene: 6. The CDR3 covers 14 residues. CDR3 region: CASSKGAGYEKLFF. For the CDR3, the DNA is TGTGCCAGCAGCAAGGGGGCAGGTTATGAAAAACTGTTTTTT.

The chain couples TRBV7-9 to TRBJ2-5; possibly TRBD2 for D (5 bases). Germline V gene sequence: CDR1 SEHNR, CDR2 FQNEAQ (reference sequence). Trimming removed 2 bases from V and 5 bases from J, with 15 bases in between. This CDR3 has 15 residues. DNA for the CDR3: TGTGCCAGCAGCTTACAGGACTTATATCGGGAGACCCAGTACTTC. This codes for CASSLQDLYRETQYF. Full variable domain (outside the CDR3, taken from reference TRBV7-9 and TRBJ2-5): DTGVSQNPRHKITKRGQNVTFRCDPISEHNRLYWYRQTLGQGPEFLTYFQNEAQLEKSRLLSDRFSAERPKGSFSTLEIQRTEQGDSAMYLCASSLQDLYRETQYFGPGTRLLVL.

The CDR3 bases are TGTGCCACCAGCAGAGGGGGGGGGAGCAGACCCCGGTCCTACAATGAGCAGTTCTTC. This sequence encodes CATSRGGGSRPRSYNEQFF. The chain couples TRBV15 to TRBJ2-1, with 7 bases that match TRBD2. Germline CDR1 and CDR2: LNHNV and YYDKDF (reference sequence). The CDR3 spans 19 residues. V shed 1 base and J 1 base; nucleotides not matched to a gene: 13.

This clonotype was observed many times. The chain couples TRBV9 to TRBJ2-5; TRBD2 might be the D (8 bases). CDR1 is SGDLS and CDR2 is YYNGEE in the germline V gene. This CDR3 is 19 amino acids long. V was clipped by 0 bases and J by 1 base, with 22 bases between them. CDR3 in amino acids: CASSVAREGAGGLQETQYF. The CDR3 DNA follows: TGTGCCAGCAGCGTAGCTCGAGAGGGGGCGGGAGGACTCCAAGAGACCCAGTACTTC. The full variable domain, completed using reference TRBV9 and TRBJ2-5, is DSGVTQTPKHLITATGQRVTLRCSPRSGDLSVYWYQQSLDQGLQFLIQYYNGEERAKGNILERFSAQQFPDLHSELNLSSLELGDSALYFCASSVAREGAGGLQETQYFGPGTRLLVL.

There are a few counts of this clonotype. The genes are TRBV3-1 and TRBJ1-5, with a tentative D call TRBD1 (6 bases). Germline-derived CDR1 and CDR2 are LGHDT and YNNKEL (reference sequence). V was clipped by 0 bases and J by 4 bases, with 10 bases between them. The CDR3 contains 15 residues. The CDR3 sequence: CASSQDYGTNQPQHF. CDR3 DNA: TGTGCCAGCAGCCAAGATTACGGGACAAATCAGCCCCAGCATTTT.

This clonotype appeared many times. The chain employs TRBV4-1 and TRBJ1-5; 7 bases are shared with TRBD1. CDR3 length equals 16 residues. The trim removed 1 base at V and 4 bases at J, leaving 7 bases unmatched. In germline, CDR1 is MGHRA, CDR2 YSYEKL. The CDR3 is CASSQVETGWNQPQHF. CDR3 in DNA: TGCGCCAGCAGCCAAGTGGAGACAGGGTGGAATCAGCCCCAGCATTTT.